This T cell receptor (beta chain) was sequenced for a study of T cell responses to AZD1222 COVID-19 vaccine. Measured with immunoSEQ multiplex PCR; TCRdb has only the in-frame clones, and not every one. The sample holds 130,000 to 150,000 clones, 75% to 95% seen once. With V trimmed by 2 bases and J by 4 bases, 8 bases remained unmatched. This CDR3 spans 16 amino acids. Germline lookup yields CDR1 SGHVS and CDR2 FQNEAQ. V is TRBV7-8 and J is TRBJ2-7; 10 positions match TRBD1. The source is an adult in good health. Source: peripheral blood, taken on day 0 of AZD1222 vaccination. CDR3 residues: CASSLLGGQGSYEQYF. CDR3 bases: TGTGCCAGCAGCTTACTTGGGGGACAGGGGTCTTACGAGCAGTACTTC.